The 20 T cell receptor beta chains listed next were all sequenced from one sample in a study of spatial heterogeneity in lung cancer. These receptors' targets are unknown. TCRdb re-analysed the 5' RACE reads in MiXCR, keeping a single row per CDR3 protein. The repertoire holds 20,000 to 30,000 distinct CDR3 sequences, with approximately 8.8% as singletons. Study-level findings and limits: Tracking of tumor mutation counts was seen in expanded intratumoral alpha and beta TCR counts.

Specified time point: sample taken at primary tumor resection. The source material was lung tumor tissue, sampled at surgery. The receptor source for this set is a male donor with early-stage non-small cell lung cancer.

The CDR3 DNA reads as TGTGCCAGCAGTTATCAAACAGGGGGAGGCACTGAAGCTTTCTTT. This gives the protein CASSYQTGGGTEAFF. The V call is TRBV28, the J call TRBJ1-1; 8 nucleotides align to TRBD1. Trimming cost V 4 bases and J 4 bases; bases outside gene matches: 8. The CDR3 is 15 amino acids. The germline CDR1 and CDR2 sequences are MDHEN and SYDVKM.

This clonotype was picked up many times. The rearrangement joins TRBV29-1 to TRBJ2-5; possibly TRBD2 for D (6 bases). The CDR3 runs to 11 residues. The V gene lost 6 bases and the J gene lost 1 base, with 6 bases spanning the gap. CDR1 and CDR2 (germline): SQVTM, ANQGSEA. The CDR3 here is CSVAGQETQYF. The CDR3 DNA sequence: TGCAGCGTAGCGGGCCAAGAGACCCAGTACTTC.

In this sample, this clonotype turned up many times. J is TRBJ1-2 and V is TRBV5-1; no firm D call. The CDR3 sequence is 13 residues long. Germline CDR1 SGHRS, CDR2 YFSETQ. Trimming cost V 2 bases and J 2 bases, with 7 bases left between them. CDR3 amino acids: CASSFGQNYGYTF. In DNA form, the CDR3 reads TGCGCCAGCAGCTTCGGCCAGAACTATGGCTACACCTTC.

This rearrangement joins TRBV28 to TRBJ2-2; 10 bases agree with TRBD2. J gave up 5 bases and V 10 bases, and 10 bases lay outside the gene matches. The germline V gene encodes CDR1 MDHEN and CDR2 SYDVKM. The CDR3 is made up of 15 amino acids. CDR3 amino acids: CAIPLAGGGTGELFF. The CDR3 nucleotides read TGTGCCATCCCTTTAGCGGGAGGTGGGACCGGGGAGCTGTTTTTT.

This clonotype has a count of ten or more. CDR3 in DNA: TGCAGTGCTAGAGATACGGGGGGCGGGGAGCTGTTTTTT. Encoded protein: CSARDTGGGELFF. This chain connects TRBV20-1 to TRBJ2-2; 7 nucleotides line up with TRBD2. The CDR3 has 13 residues. Trimming removed 0 bases from V and 7 bases from J; junction bases left unmatched: 2. The germline V gene has CDR1 DFQATT and CDR2 SNEGSKA (reference sequence).

This clonotype occurred a few times. The rearrangement uses TRBV20-1 and TRBJ2-3; 9 bases fit TRBD2. Germline V gene data show CDR1 as DFQATT and CDR2 as SNEGSKA (reference sequence). Losses at the gene ends were 4 bases for V and 4 bases for J; bases not matched to a gene: 9. The CDR3 length is 15 residues. The CDR3: CSAIDLAGPPDTQYF. DNA of the CDR3: TGCAGTGCTATCGACCTAGCGGGGCCCCCAGATACGCAGTATTTT.

This clonotype has only a few counts. The chain is built from TRBV5-4 and TRBJ2-7, with D maybe TRBD1 (5 bases). Germline CDR1 reads SGHNT; CDR2 reads YYREEE (reference sequence). The CDR3 consists of 15 residues. Trimming cost V 4 bases and J 0 bases, with 14 bases left between them. The CDR3 sequence is CASSAGAESSYEQYF. The DNA of the CDR3 is TGTGCCAGCAGCGCTGGGGCTGAGAGCTCCTACGAGCAGTACTTC.

In its sample, this clonotype was seen many times. CDR3 bases: TGTGCCAGCAGCTTGGGGCGACATGGGCTCACCGGGGAGCTGTTTTTT. This gives the protein CASSLGRHGLTGELFF. This chain uses TRBV11-2 with TRBJ2-2; perhaps TRBD1 as D (5 bases). V was shortened by 3 bases and J by 4 bases, with 15 bases between the two germline ends. The CDR3 runs 16 residues. Germline assignment: CDR1 SGHAT and CDR2 FQNNGV.

V and J are TRBV18 and TRBJ2-1; D may be TRBD1 (6 bases). Looked up from germline, CDR1 is KGHSH and CDR2 is LQKENI. The CDR3 spans 20 residues. V was cut by 3 bases and J by 2 bases, with 26 bases left in between. This CDR3 is CASSPRGPLGGSVAYNEQFF. The CDR3, as DNA: TGTGCCAGCTCACCCCGTGGCCCTCTTGGGGGCAGCGTCGCCTACAATGAGCAGTTCTTC.

This clonotype was counted ten times or more. The chain uses TRBV4-2 and TRBJ2-7, with D hard to call. This CDR3 region has 12 residues. The germline gives CDR1 LGHNA, CDR2 YNFKEQ. V was cut by 6 bases and J by 5 bases, with 11 bases left in between. Written as DNA, the CDR3 is TGTGCCAGCAGTCAGGTTGGGGACGAGCAGTACTTC. Protein product: CASSQVGDEQYF.

This clonotype came up a few times. This chain connects TRBV6-5 to TRBJ2-1; the match to TRBD2 covers 8 bases. Germline CDR1 is MNHEY and CDR2 is SVGAGI. The CDR3 is 12 amino acids. Losses at the gene ends were 5 bases for V and 7 bases for J; bases not matched to a gene: 1. Written as DNA, the CDR3 is TGTGCCAGCAGTAGCGGGGGAAATGAGCAGTTCTTC. Its translation: CASSSGGNEQFF.

This clonotype was counted at least ten times. The rearrangement links TRBV7-2 to TRBJ1-6; D not resolved. V lost 0 bases and J 8 bases, leaving 8 bases between the germline ends. The germline V gene has CDR1 SGHTA and CDR2 FQGNSA. CDR3 length: 14 residues. The CDR3: CASSLAGRDSPLHF. The CDR3 DNA is TGTGCCAGCAGCTTAGCAGGGAGGGATTCACCCCTCCACTTT. Complete variable domain (other parts from reference TRBV7-2 and TRBJ1-6): GAGVSQSPSNKVTEKGKDVELRCDPISGHTALYWYRQSLGQGLEFLIYFQGNSAPDKSGLPSDRFSAERTGGSVSTLTIQRTQQEDSAVYLCASSLAGRDSPLHFGNGTRLTVT.

The V call is TRBV7-2, the J call TRBJ2-2, with D unclear. Germline V gene sequence: CDR1 SGHTA, CDR2 FQGNSA. CDR3 length: 13 amino acids. V lost 5 bases, J lost 3 bases, and 7 bases lay in between. CDR3 residues: CASSPLHTGELFF. The CDR3 coding sequence is TGTGCCAGCAGCCCTTTACACACCGGGGAGCTGTTTTTT.

The gene calls are TRBV19 and TRBJ1-5, with D maybe TRBD1 (5 bases). Trimming removed 10 bases from V and 5 bases from J, with 12 bases in between. The CDR3 runs 12 residues. CDR1 LNHDA and CDR2 SQIVND come from the germline V gene (reference sequence). The CDR3 DNA follows: TGTGCCATCCTACAGGAAGATCAGCCCCAGCATTTT. It is translated as CAILQEDQPQHF.

This clonotype was counted at least ten times. The chain recombines TRBV5-6 with TRBJ2-3; D unclear. Germline-derived CDR1 and CDR2 are SGHDT and YYEEEE. CDR3 length: 15 amino acids. Trimming cost V 3 bases and J 0 bases, with 11 bases left between them. CDR3 loop: CASSWWATSTDTQYF. CDR3 coding DNA: TGTGCCAGCAGCTGGTGGGCTACTAGCACAGATACGCAGTATTTT.

In its sample, this clonotype was seen many times. The chain has TRBV25-1 and TRBJ1-6, with D unclear. Germline-derived CDR1 and CDR2 are MGHDK and SYGVNS. This CDR3 has 13 residues. V was clipped by 6 bases and J by 4 bases, with 7 bases between them. The CDR3 DNA reads as TGTGCCAGCAGGGGAGAATATAATTCACCCCTCCACTTT. It is translated as CASRGEYNSPLHF.

This clonotype was counted many times. The chain is built from TRBV27 and TRBJ2-3, with 11 bases identical to TRBD2. V was clipped by 7 bases and J by 5 bases; unmatched bases: 11. This CDR3 region has 16 residues. Germline V gives CDR1 MNHEY, CDR2 SMNVEV (reference sequence). The CDR3 loop reads CASTHVGLAERDTQYF. CDR3 nucleotide sequence: TGTGCCAGCACCCACGTGGGACTAGCGGAAAGAGATACGCAGTATTTT.

This clonotype has just a few counts. The chain employs TRBV15 and TRBJ2-6; possibly TRBD2 for D (6 bases). V was shortened by 8 bases and J by 0 bases, with 17 bases between the two germline ends. The CDR3 is 17 residues long. In germline, CDR1 is LNHNV, CDR2 YYDKDF (reference sequence). CDR3 DNA: TGTGCCACCCGACCGGGACTCCTTAGCTCTGGGGCCAACGTCCTGACTTTC. This translates into CATRPGLLSSGANVLTF.

This clonotype showed up many times. DNA of the CDR3: TGTGCCAGCAGCGTAGGGCAGGGTGGGAATTCACCCCTCCACTTT. Its protein product is CASSVGQGGNSPLHF. V and J are TRBV9 and TRBJ1-6; a weak D match, TRBD1 (5 bases). Germline values: CDR1 SGDLS, CDR2 YYNGEE. The CDR3 has 15 amino acids. V lost 0 bases, J lost 7 bases, and 11 bases lay in between.

The chain combines TRBV29-1 with TRBJ2-7; D tentatively reads TRBD1 or TRBD2 (5 bases each). Germline CDR1 is SQVTM and CDR2 is ANQGSEA. The CDR3 spans 13 residues. Between the trimmed V and J ends, which lost 4 bases and 0 bases, there was a span of 10 bases. Here the CDR3 reads CSVAGPHSYEQYF. CDR3 DNA sequence: TGCAGCGTTGCGGGGCCCCACTCCTACGAGCAGTACTTC.